A single sample is the source of the 5 T cell receptor beta chains below, sequenced in a study of blood T cells in healthy people across ages. The second PCR ran roughly 6 to 11 cycles with a sample-barcoded 5' primer and J-beta primers. TCRdb re-called the 5' RACE reads with MiXCR, one entry per CDR3 protein. The sample has roughly 1,100,000 distinct CDR3 sequences, around 27% seen once. The data also belong to a second study, concerning T cells of mothers and their children.

Sequenced material: blood. The receptors here all came from a girl aged 2 to 10 in good health.

At least ten counts were recorded for this clonotype. The gene calls are TRBV7-2 and TRBJ2-3; D is unclear. The CDR3 runs 11 residues. Germline-derived CDR1 and CDR2 are SGHTA and FQGNSA. Trimming took 2 bases from V and 6 from J, leaving 3 bases between them. CDR3 DNA sequence: TGTGCCAGCAGCTTATTGGATACGCAGTATTTT. Protein product: CASSLLDTQYF.

This chain uses TRBV14 with TRBJ2-1; TRBD1 matches at 7 bases. V was pared by 1 base and J by 2 bases, with 2 bases of the junction left unmatched. CDR1 and CDR2 (germline): SGHDN, FVKESK. The CDR3 sequence is 15 residues long. CDR3 sequence: CASSQGGGPYNEQFF. The CDR3 coding sequence is TGTGCCAGCAGCCAAGGAGGGGGCCCCTACAATGAGCAGTTCTTC.

In its sample, this clonotype was seen a few times. The chain links TRBV4-2 to TRBJ2-5, with a tentative D call TRBD2 (11 bases). Judging by the DNA end, TRBJ2-1 fits better; the J call may be wrong. Germline V gives CDR1 LGHNA, CDR2 YNFKEQ. The CDR3 totals 19 residues. In DNA form, the CDR3 reads TGTGCCAGCAGCCAAGCCCCGGGACAGGGGACTAGCGGCCACAATGAGCAGTTCTTC. It yields the protein CASSQAPGQGTSGHNEQFF.

This clonotype appeared a few times. The chain links TRBV12-3 or TRBV12-4 to TRBJ2-7; D not resolved. The CDR3 has 14 amino acids. V dropped 1 base and J dropped 3 bases, with 10 bases sitting between them. In DNA, the CDR3 is TGTGCCAGCAGTTTAGGGGGTACCTTCTACGAGCAGTACTTC. Residues: CASSLGGTFYEQYF.

The chain employs TRBV3-1 and TRBJ2-3, with D maybe TRBD2 (6 bases). The V gene's germline CDR1 is LGHDT and CDR2 YNNKEL (reference sequence). The CDR3 spans 15 residues. V was pared by 2 bases and J by 1 base, with 10 bases between. The CDR3 here is CASSQFSSGTDTQYF. The DNA for the CDR3 is TGTGCCAGCAGCCAATTCTCTAGCGGCACAGATACGCAGTATTTT.